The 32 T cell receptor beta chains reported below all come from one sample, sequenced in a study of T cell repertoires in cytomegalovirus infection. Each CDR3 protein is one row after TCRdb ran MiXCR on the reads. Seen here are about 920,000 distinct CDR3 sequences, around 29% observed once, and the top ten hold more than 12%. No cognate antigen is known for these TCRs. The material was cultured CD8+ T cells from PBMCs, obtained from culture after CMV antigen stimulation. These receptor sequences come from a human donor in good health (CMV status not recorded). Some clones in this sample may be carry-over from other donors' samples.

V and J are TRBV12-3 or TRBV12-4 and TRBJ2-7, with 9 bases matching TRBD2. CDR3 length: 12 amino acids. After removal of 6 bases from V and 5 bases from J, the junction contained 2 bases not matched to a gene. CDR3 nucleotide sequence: TGTGCCAGCAGAGCGGGGGGCCACGAGCAGTACTTC. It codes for CASRAGGHEQYF.

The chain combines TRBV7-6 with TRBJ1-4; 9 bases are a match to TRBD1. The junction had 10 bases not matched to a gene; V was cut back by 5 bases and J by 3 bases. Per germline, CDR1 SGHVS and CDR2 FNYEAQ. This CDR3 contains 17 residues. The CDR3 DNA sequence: TGTGCCAGCAGCCTACCCTGGGACAGGGAATCTAATGAAAAACTGTTTTTT. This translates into CASSLPWDRESNEKLFF.

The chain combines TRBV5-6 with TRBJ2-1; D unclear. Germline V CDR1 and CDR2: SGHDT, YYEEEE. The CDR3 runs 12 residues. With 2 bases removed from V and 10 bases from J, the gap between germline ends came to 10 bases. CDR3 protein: CASSFEHPEQFF. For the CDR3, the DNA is TGTGCCAGCAGCTTCGAGCACCCGGAGCAGTTCTTC.

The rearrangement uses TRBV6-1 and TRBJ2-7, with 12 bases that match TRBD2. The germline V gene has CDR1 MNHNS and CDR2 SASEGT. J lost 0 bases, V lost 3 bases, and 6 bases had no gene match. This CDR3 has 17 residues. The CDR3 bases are TGTGCCAGCAGTGAGTCCCTAGCGGGGGGGAGCTCCTACGAGCAGTACTTC. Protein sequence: CASSESLAGGSSYEQYF.

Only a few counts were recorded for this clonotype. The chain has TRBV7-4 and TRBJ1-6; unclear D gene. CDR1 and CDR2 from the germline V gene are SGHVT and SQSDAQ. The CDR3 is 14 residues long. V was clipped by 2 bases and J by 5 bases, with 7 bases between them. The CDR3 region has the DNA TGTGCCAGCAGCTTATCGCAGCATAATTCACCCCTCCACTTT. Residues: CASSLSQHNSPLHF. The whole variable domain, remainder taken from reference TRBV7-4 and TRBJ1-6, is GAGVSQSPRYKVAKRGRDVALRCDSISGHVTLYWYRQTLGQGSEVLTYSQSDAQRDKSGRPSGRFSAERPERSVSTLKIQRTEQGDSAVYLCASSLSQHNSPLHFGNGTRLTVT.

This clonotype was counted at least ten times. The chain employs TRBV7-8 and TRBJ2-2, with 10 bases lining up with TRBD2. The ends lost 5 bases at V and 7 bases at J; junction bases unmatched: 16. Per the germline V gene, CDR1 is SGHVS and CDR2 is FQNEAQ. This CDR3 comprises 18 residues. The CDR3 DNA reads TGTGCCAGCAGCACCTTTACGCTACTAGCGGGGACGGACGGGGAGCTGTTTTTT. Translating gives CASSTFTLLAGTDGELFF.

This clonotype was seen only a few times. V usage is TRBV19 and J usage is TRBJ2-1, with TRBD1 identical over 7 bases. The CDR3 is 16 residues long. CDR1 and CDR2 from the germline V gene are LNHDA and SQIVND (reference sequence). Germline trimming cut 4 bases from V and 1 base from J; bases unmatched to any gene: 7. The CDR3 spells CASSSDRVSSYNEQFF. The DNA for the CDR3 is TGTGCCAGTAGTAGCGACAGGGTTAGTTCCTACAATGAGCAGTTCTTC.

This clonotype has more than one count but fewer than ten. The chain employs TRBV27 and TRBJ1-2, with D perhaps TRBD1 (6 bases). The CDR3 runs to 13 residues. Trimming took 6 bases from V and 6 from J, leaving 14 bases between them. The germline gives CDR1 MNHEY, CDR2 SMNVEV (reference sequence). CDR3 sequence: CASRFTYRDGYTF. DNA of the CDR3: TGTGCCAGCAGATTTACCTACAGGGATGGCTACACCTTC.

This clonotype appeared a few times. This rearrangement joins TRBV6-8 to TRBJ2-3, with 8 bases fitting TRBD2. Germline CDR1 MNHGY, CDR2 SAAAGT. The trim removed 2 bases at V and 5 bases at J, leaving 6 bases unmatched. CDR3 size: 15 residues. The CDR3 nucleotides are TGTGCCAGCAGTTACCTCACTAGCGGATTAGATACGCAGTATTTT. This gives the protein CASSYLTSGLDTQYF.

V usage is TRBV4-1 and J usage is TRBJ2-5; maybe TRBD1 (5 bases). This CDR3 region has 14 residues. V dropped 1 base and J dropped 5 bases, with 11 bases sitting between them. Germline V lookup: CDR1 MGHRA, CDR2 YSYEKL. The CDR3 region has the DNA TGCGCCAGCAGCCAAGGCCCAGGGTCCGAGACCCAGTACTTC. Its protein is CASSQGPGSETQYF.

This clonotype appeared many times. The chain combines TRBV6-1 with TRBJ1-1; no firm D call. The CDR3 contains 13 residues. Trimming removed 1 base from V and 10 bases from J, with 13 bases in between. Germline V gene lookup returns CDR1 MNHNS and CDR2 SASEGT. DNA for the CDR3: TGTGCCAGCAGTGAAGAACCCTCCTCGGGAGCTTTCTTT. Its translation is CASSEEPSSGAFF.

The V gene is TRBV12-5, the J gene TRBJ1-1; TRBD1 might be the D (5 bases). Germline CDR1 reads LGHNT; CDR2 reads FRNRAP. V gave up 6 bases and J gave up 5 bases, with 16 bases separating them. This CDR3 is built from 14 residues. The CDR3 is CASGSSPGLTEAFF. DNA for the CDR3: TGTGCTAGTGGATCCTCCCCAGGGCTTACTGAAGCTTTCTTT.

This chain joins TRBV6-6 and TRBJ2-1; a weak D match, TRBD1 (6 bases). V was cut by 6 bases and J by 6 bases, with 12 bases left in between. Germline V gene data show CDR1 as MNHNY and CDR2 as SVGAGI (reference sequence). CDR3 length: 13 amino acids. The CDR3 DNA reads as TGTGCCAGCAGAGCTAAACAGGGCAATGAGCAGTTCTTC. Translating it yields CASRAKQGNEQFF.

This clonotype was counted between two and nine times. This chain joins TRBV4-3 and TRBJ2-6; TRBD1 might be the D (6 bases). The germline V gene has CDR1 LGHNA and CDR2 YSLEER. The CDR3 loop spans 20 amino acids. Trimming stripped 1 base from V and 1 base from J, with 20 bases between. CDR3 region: CASSQGTLRGPESGANVLTF. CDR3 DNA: TGCGCCAGCAGCCAAGGAACTCTCAGGGGTCCCGAATCTGGGGCCAACGTCCTGACTTTC.

As DNA, the CDR3 is TGTGCCAGCAGTGGACCTATCACCCCCTACGAGCAGTACGTC. Translating gives CASSGPITPYEQYV. The rearrangement joins TRBV2 to TRBJ2-7; D not certain. CDR1 is SNHLY and CDR2 is FYNNEI in the germline V gene. The CDR3 is 14 amino acids. V was clipped by 4 bases and J by 2 bases, with 12 bases between them.

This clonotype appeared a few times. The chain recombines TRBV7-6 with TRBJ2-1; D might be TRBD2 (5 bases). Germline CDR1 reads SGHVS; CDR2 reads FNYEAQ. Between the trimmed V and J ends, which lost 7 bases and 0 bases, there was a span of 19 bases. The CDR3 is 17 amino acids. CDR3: CASTPEAPRSSYNEQFF. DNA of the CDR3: TGTGCCAGCACCCCGGAGGCCCCTAGAAGCTCCTACAATGAGCAGTTCTTC.

In DNA form, the CDR3 reads TGCGCCAGCAGTGAGCTGGGGGCGAAGGAGACCCAGTACTTC. This translates into CASSELGAKETQYF. The chain employs TRBV10-1 and TRBJ2-5; possible D gene TRBD1, 6 bases. Per germline, CDR1 WNHNN and CDR2 SYGVQD (reference sequence). The CDR3 is 14 residues long. Between the trimmed V and J ends, which lost 2 bases and 5 bases, there was a span of 12 bases.

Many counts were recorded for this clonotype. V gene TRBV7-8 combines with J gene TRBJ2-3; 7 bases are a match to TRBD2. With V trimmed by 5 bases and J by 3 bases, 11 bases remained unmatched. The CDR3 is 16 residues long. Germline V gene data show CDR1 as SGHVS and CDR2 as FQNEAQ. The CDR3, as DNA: TGTGCCAGCAGCCCCATTGTGGGGGGGGAAACAGATACGCAGTATTTT. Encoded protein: CASSPIVGGETDTQYF.

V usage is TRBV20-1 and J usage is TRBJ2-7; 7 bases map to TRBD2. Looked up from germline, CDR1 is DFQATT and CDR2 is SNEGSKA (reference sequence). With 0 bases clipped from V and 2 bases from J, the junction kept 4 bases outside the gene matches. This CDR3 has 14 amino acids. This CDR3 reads CSARDGGGTYEQYV. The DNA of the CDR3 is TGCAGTGCTAGAGATGGCGGGGGTACCTACGAGCAGTACGTC.

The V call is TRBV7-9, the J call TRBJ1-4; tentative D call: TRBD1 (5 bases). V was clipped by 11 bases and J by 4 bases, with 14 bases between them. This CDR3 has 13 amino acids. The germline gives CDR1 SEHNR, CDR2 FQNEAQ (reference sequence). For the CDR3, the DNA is TGTGCCGCCGGGGCGGTTTTTAATGAAAAACTGTTTTTT. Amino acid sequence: CAAGAVFNEKLFF.

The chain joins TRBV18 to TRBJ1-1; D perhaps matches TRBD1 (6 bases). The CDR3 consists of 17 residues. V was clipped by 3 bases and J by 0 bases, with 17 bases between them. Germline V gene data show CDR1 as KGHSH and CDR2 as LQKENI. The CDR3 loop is CASSPGWGQSLNTEAFF. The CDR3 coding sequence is TGTGCCAGCTCACCCGGGTGGGGACAAAGCTTGAACACTGAAGCTTTCTTT.

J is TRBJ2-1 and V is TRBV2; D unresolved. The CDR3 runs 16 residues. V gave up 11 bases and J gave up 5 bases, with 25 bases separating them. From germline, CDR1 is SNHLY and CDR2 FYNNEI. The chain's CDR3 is CAGAMTADGENNEQFF. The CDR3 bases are TGTGCCGGCGCAATGACGGCGGACGGAGAGAACAATGAGCAGTTCTTC.

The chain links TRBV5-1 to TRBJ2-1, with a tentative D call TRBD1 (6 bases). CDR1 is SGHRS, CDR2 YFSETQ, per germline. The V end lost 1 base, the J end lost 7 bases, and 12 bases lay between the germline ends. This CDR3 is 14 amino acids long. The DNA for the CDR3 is TGCGCCAGCAGCTTGATGGGGGCTCGGAATGAGCAGTTCTTC. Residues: CASSLMGARNEQFF.

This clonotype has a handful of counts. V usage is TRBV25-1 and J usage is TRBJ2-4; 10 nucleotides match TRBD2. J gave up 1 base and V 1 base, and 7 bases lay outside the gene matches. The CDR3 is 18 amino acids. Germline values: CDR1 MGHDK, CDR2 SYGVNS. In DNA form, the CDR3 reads TGTGCCAGCAGTGAATGGAGAGCGGGGGGGGGTGCCAAAAACATTCAGTACTTC. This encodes CASSEWRAGGGAKNIQYF.

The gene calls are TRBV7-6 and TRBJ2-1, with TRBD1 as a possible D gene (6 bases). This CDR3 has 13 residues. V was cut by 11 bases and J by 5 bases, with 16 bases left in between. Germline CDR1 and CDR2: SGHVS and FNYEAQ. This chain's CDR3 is CAAMGAEDNEQFF. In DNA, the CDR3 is TGTGCCGCCATGGGGGCAGAAGACAATGAGCAGTTCTTC. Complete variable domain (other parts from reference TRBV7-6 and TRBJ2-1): GAGVSQSPRYKVTKRGQDVALRCDPISGHVSLYWYRQALGQGPEFLTYFNYEAQQDKSGLPNDRFSAERPEGSISTLTIQRTEQRDSAMYRCAAMGAEDNEQFFGPGTRLTVL.

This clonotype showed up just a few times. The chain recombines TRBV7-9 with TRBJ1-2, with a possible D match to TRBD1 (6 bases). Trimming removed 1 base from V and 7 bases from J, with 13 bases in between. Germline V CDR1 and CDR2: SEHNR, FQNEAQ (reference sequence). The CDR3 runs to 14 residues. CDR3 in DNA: TGTGCCAGCAGCTTAGGAGGGGGATCCTCTGGCTACACCTTC. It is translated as CASSLGGGSSGYTF.

The CDR3 DNA sequence: TGTGCCAGCAGCTTGGGACTCCATGGCTACACCTTC. Its translation is CASSLGLHGYTF. The chain carries TRBV7-9 and TRBJ1-2, with D possibly matching TRBD1 (5 bases). There are 12 residues in the CDR3. Trimming removed 3 bases from V and 6 bases from J, with 8 bases in between. CDR1 is SEHNR, CDR2 FQNEAQ, per germline (reference sequence). The whole variable domain, filled in from reference TRBV7-9 and TRBJ1-2, reads DTGVSQNPRHKITKRGQNVTFRCDPISEHNRLYWYRQTLGQGPEFLTYFQNEAQLEKSRLLSDRFSAERPKGSFSTLEIQRTEQGDSAMYLCASSLGLHGYTFGSGTRLTVV.

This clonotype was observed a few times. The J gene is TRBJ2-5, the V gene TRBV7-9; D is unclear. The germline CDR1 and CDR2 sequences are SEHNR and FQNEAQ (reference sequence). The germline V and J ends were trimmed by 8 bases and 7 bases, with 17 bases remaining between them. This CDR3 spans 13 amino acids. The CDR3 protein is CASSLDAPRTQYF. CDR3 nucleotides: TGTGCCAGCTCTCTTGACGCGCCTCGGACCCAGTACTTC.

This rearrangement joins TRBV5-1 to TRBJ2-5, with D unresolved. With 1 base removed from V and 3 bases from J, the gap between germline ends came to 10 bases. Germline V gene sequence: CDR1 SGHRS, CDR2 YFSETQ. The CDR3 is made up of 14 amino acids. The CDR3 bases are TGCGCCAGCAGCTTGTTCAGCCTGAAAGAGACCCAGTACTTC. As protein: CASSLFSLKETQYF.

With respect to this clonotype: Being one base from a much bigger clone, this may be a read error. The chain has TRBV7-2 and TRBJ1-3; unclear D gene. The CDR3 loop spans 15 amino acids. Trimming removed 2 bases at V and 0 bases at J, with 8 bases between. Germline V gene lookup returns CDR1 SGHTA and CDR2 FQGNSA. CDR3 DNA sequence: TGTGCCAGCAGCTTAAACCTGGGCTCTGGAAACACCATATATTTT. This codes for CASSLNLGSGNTIYF.

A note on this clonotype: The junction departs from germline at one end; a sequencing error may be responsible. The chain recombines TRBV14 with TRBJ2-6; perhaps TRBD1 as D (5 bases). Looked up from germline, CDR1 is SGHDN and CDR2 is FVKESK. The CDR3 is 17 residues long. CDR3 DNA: TGTGCCAGCAGCCAATACCTACAGGTTTCTGGGGCCAACGTCCTGTCTTTC. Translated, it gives CASSQYLQVSGANVLSF.

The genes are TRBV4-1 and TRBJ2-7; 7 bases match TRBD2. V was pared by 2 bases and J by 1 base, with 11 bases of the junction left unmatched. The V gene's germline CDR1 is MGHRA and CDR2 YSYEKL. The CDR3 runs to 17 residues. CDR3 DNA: TGCGCCAGCAGCCAACTGGATTCCGGGACTACGTCCTACGAGCAGTACTTC. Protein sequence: CASSQLDSGTTSYEQYF.